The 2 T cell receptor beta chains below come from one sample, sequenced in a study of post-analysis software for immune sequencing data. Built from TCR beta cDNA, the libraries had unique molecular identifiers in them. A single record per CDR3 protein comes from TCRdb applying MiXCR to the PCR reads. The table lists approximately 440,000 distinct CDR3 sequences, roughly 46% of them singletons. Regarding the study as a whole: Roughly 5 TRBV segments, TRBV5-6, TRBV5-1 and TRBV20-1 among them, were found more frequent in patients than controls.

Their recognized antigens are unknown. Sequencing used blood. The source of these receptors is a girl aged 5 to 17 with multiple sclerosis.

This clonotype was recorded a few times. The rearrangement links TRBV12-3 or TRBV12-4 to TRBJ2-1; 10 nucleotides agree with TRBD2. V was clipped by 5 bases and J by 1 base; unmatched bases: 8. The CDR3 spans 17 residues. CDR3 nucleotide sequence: TGTGCCAGCAGTCTACTCGGACTAGCGGCATCCTACAATGAGCAGTTCTTC. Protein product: CASSLLGLAASYNEQFF.

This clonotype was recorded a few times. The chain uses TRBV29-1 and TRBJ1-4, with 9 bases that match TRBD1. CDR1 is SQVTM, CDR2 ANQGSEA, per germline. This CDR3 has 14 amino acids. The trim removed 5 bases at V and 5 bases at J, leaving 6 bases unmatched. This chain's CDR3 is CSVKQGAVNEKLFF. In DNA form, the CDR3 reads TGCAGCGTTAAACAGGGGGCCGTAAATGAAAAACTGTTTTTT.